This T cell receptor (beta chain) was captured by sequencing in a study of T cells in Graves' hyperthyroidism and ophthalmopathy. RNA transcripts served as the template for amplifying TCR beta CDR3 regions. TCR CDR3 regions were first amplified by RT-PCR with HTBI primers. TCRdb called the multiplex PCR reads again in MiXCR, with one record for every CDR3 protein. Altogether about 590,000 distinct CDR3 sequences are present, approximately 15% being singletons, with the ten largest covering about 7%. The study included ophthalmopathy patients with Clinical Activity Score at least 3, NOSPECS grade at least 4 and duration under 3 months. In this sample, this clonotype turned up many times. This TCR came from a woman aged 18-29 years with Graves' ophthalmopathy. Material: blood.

The CDR3: CASSLMLDRGRADTQYF. As DNA, the CDR3 is TGTGCCAGCAGCTTAATGTTGGACAGGGGTAGGGCAGATACGCAGTATTTT. The rearrangement links TRBV7-3 to TRBJ2-3, with 9 positions matching TRBD1. Germline V gives CDR1 SGHTA, CDR2 FQGTGA. The trim removed 1 base at V and 4 bases at J, leaving 9 bases unmatched. The CDR3 sequence is 17 residues long.